The 9 T cell receptor beta chains below were found in one sample sequenced in a study of shared clonotypes between healthy human individuals. Assay used: immunoSEQ multiplex PCR; TCRdb lists only in-frame clones, some missing. Of approximately 1,000,000 clones listed, 70% to 80% are singletons. Input material: memory CD4+ T cells from PBMCs. Stated subset: CD45RA-negative fraction. These receptors all come from a young man in good health. Some clones in this sample may be carry-over from other donors' samples.

This chain connects TRBV4-2 to TRBJ2-3, with D possibly matching TRBD1 (6 bases). Germline CDR1 LGHNA, CDR2 YNFKEQ. The CDR3 is 16 residues long. V lost 1 base to trimming and J lost 1 base, with 12 bases between them. Written as DNA, the CDR3 is TGTGCCAGCAGCCAAGGGGCAGGGGCCGGCACAGATACGCAGTATTTT. This sequence encodes CASSQGAGAGTDTQYF.

CDR3 bases: TGCGCCAGCAGCACTGGTATGGGTTACGAGCAGTACTTC. Encoded protein: CASSTGMGYEQYF. This chain uses TRBV5-1 with TRBJ2-7; unclear D gene. The CDR3 is made up of 13 amino acids. The V end was cut by 4 bases, the J end by 4 bases, with 12 bases between. From germline, CDR1 is SGHRS and CDR2 YFSETQ.

This clone was seen just once. V gene TRBV25-1 combines with J gene TRBJ2-5, with 10 bases aligning to TRBD1. The germline V gene has CDR1 MGHDK and CDR2 SYGVNS. The CDR3 contains 16 residues. Trimming took 4 bases from V and 2 from J; bases not matched to a gene: 7. The CDR3 loop reads CASSGYRDRGQETQYF. CDR3 nucleotide sequence: TGTGCCAGCAGTGGATACCGGGACAGGGGTCAAGAGACCCAGTACTTC.

The rearrangement uses TRBV28 and TRBJ2-1, with 12 bases matching TRBD2. J was trimmed by 4 bases and V by 8 bases; bases with no gene match: 0. Germline V gene sequence: CDR1 MDHEN, CDR2 SYDVKM. This CDR3 region has 13 residues. Written as DNA, the CDR3 is TGTGCCAGCGGACTAGCGGGGTACAATGAGCAGTTCTTC. This encodes CASGLAGYNEQFF.

The chain couples TRBV5-5 to TRBJ1-5, with a tentative D call TRBD1 (6 bases). V shed 1 base and J shed 0 bases, with 11 bases lying between them. The CDR3 has 16 residues. The germline gives CDR1 SGHKS, CDR2 YYEKEE (reference sequence). The CDR3 DNA reads TGTGCCAGCAGCTTGACGGACAGTTATAGCAATCAGCCCCAGCATTTT. This translates into CASSLTDSYSNQPQHF.

The V call is TRBV5-5, the J call TRBJ1-3, with D maybe TRBD1 (6 bases). Germline CDR1 reads SGHKS; CDR2 reads YYEKEE (reference sequence). The CDR3 covers 15 residues. V lost 4 bases to trimming and J lost 0 bases, with 11 bases between them. The CDR3 DNA is TGTGCCAGCAGCCCAGTGGGGGCCTCTGGAAACACCATATATTTT. Translation: CASSPVGASGNTIYF.

About this clone itself: Other DNA sequences within the sample encode an identical CDR3. The chain uses TRBV11-2 and TRBJ2-7; D is unclear. Germline V gene sequence: CDR1 SGHAT, CDR2 FQNNGV. The V end was cut by 5 bases, the J end by 4 bases, with 6 bases between. CDR3 length: 11 amino acids. The chain's CDR3 is CASSASYEQYF. As DNA, the CDR3 is TGTGCCAGCAGCGCCAGTTACGAGCAGTACTTC.

Comment on this clone: Additional DNA sequences in this sample encode the identical CDR3. The J gene is TRBJ2-3, the V gene TRBV2; D ambiguous. The germline V and J ends were trimmed by 0 bases and 3 bases, with 7 bases remaining between them. There are 14 residues in the CDR3. Per the germline V gene, CDR1 is SNHLY and CDR2 is FYNNEI. The CDR3 region is CASSEASGTDTQYF. The CDR3 coding sequence is TGTGCCAGCAGTGAAGCTTCCGGTACAGATACGCAGTATTTT. Based on the CDR3 plus reference TRBV2 and TRBJ2-3, the full variable domain is EPEVTQTPSHQVTQMGQEVILRCVPISNHLYFYWYRQILGQKVEFLVSFYNNEISEKSEIFDDQFSVERPDGSNFTLKIRSTKLEDSAMYFCASSEASGTDTQYFGPGTRLTVL.

V usage is TRBV18 and J usage is TRBJ1-1, with a possible D match to TRBD1 (6 bases). The CDR3 spans 14 residues. V was shortened by 2 bases and J by 3 bases, with 10 bases between the two germline ends. Per the germline V gene, CDR1 is KGHSH and CDR2 is LQKENI. CDR3 sequence: CASSPEGGDTEAFF. CDR3 bases: TGTGCCAGCTCACCAGAAGGGGGAGACACTGAAGCTTTCTTT.